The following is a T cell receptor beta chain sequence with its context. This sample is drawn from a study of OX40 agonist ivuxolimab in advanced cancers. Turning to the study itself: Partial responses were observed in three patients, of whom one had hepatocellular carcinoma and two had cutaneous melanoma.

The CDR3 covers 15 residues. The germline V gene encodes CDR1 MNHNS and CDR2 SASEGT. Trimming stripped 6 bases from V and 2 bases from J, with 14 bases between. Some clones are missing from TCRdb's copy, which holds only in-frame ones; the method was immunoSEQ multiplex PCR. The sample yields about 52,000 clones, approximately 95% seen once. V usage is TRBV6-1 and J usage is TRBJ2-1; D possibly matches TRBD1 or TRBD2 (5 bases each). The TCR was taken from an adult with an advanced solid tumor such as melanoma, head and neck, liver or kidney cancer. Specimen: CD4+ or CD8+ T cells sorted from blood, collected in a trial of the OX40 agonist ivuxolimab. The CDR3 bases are TGTGCCAGCAGCGAATGGGACCAAGCCTACAATGAGCAGTTCTTC. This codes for CASSEWDQAYNEQFF.